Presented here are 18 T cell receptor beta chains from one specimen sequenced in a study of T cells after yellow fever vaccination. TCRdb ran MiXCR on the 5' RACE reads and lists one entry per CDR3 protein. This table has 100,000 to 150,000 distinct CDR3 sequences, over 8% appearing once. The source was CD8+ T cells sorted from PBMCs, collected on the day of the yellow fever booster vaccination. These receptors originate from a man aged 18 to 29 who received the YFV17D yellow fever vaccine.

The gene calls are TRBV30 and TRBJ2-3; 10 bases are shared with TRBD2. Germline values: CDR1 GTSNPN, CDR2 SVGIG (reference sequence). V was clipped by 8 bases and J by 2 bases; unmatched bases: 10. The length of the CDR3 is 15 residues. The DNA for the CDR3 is TGTGCCGTATCGGATAGCGGGGGGTTCACAGATACGCAGTATTTT. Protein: CAVSDSGGFTDTQYF.

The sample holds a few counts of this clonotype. CDR3 loop: CSFLTGGNAEAFF. In DNA form, the CDR3 reads TGCAGCTTCCTGACCGGGGGTAATGCTGAAGCTTTCTTT. The J gene is TRBJ1-1, the V gene TRBV29-1; D may be TRBD1 (5 bases). With 8 bases removed from V and 6 bases from J, the gap between germline ends came to 19 bases. Germline-derived CDR1 and CDR2 are SQVTM and ANQGSEA. The CDR3 has 13 residues. The full variable domain, with the rest looked up from reference TRBV29-1 and TRBJ1-1, is SAVISQKPSRDICQRGTSLTIQCQVDSQVTMMFWYRQQPGQSLTLIATANQGSEATYESGFVIDKFPISRPNLTFSTLTVSNMSPEDSSIYLCSFLTGGNAEAFFGQGTRLTVV.

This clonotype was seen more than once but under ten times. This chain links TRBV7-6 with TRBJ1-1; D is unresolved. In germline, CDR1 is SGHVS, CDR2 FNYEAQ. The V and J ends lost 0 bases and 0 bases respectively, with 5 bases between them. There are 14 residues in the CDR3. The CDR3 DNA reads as TGTGCCAGCAGCTTAGCCGGGGTGAACACTGAAGCTTTCTTT. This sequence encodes CASSLAGVNTEAFF.

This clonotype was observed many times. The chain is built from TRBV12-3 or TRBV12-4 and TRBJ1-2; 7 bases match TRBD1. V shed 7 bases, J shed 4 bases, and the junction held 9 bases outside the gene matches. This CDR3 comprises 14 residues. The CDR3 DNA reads TGTGCCAGCACCCCCAGGGGGTTCAGCTATGGCTACACCTTC. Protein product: CASTPRGFSYGYTF.

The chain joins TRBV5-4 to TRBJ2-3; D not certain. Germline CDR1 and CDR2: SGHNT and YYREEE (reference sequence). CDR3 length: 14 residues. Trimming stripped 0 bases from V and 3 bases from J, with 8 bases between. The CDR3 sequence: CASSLVTETDTQYF. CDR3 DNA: TGTGCCAGCAGCTTGGTCACGGAGACAGATACGCAGTATTTT.

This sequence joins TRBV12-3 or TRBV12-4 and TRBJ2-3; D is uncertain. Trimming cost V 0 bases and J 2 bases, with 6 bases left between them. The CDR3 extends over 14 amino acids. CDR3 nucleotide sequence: TGTGCCAGCAGTTTAGCCGTATACACAGATACGCAGTATTTT. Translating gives CASSLAVYTDTQYF.

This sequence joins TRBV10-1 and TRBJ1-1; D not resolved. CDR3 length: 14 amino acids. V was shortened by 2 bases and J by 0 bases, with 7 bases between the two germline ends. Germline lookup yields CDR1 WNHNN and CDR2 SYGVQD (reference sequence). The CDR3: CASSELPMNTEAFF. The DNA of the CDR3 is TGCGCCAGCAGTGAGCTACCTATGAACACTGAAGCTTTCTTT.

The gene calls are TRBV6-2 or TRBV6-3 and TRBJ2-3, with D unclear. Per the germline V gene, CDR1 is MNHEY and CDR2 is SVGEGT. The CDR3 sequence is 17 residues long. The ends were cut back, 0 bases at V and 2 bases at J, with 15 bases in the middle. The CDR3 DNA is TGTGCCAGCAGTTACTCGGTAGTATCCGCAGCCACAGATACGCAGTATTTT. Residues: CASSYSVVSAATDTQYF.

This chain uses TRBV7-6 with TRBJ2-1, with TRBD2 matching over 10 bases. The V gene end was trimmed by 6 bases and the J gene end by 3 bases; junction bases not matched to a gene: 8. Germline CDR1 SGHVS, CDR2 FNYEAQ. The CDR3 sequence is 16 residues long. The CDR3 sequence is CASRDTSGVRYNEQFF. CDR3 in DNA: TGTGCCAGCAGAGATACTAGCGGGGTGCGCTACAATGAGCAGTTCTTC.

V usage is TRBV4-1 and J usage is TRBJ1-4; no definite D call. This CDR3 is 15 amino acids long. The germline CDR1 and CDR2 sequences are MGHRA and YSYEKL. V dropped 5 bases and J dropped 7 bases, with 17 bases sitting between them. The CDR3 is CASSTPRERIEKLFF. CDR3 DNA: TGCGCCAGCAGCACGCCGAGGGAGCGGATTGAAAAACTGTTTTTT.

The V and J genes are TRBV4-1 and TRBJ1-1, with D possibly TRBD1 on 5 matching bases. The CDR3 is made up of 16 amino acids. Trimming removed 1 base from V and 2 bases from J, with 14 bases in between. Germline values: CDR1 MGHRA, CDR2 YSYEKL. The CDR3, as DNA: TGCGCCAGCAGCCAAGTAGCAGGGCGAGGAAACACTGAAGCTTTCTTT. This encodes CASSQVAGRGNTEAFF.

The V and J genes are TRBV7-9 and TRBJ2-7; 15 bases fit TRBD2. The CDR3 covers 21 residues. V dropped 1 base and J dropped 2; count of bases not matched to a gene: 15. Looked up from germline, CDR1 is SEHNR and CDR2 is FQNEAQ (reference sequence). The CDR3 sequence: CASSLGMVGTSGGIPPYEQYF. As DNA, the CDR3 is TGTGCCAGCAGCTTAGGAATGGTCGGGACTAGCGGGGGGATTCCCCCCTACGAGCAGTACTTC.

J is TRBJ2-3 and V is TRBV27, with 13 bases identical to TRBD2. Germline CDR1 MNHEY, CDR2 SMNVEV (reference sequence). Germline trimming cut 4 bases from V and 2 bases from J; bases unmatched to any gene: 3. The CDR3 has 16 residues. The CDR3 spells CASSWTSGGYTDTQYF. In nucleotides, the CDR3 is TGTGCCAGCAGTTGGACTAGCGGGGGATACACAGATACGCAGTATTTT.

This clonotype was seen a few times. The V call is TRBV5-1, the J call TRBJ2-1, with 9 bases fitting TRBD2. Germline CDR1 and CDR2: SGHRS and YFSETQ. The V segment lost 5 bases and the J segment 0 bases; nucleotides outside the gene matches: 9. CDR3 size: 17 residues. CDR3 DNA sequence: TGCGCCAGCAGTCCCTGGCGGGGGGGTAGCTCCTACAATGAGCAGTTCTTC. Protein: CASSPWRGGSSYNEQFF.

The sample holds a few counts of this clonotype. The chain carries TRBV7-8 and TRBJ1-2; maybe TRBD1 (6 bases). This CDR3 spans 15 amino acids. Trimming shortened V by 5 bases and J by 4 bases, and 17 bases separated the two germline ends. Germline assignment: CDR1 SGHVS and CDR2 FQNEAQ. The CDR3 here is CASSVDHRVAYGYTF. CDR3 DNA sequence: TGTGCCAGCAGCGTCGATCACAGGGTTGCCTATGGCTACACCTTC.

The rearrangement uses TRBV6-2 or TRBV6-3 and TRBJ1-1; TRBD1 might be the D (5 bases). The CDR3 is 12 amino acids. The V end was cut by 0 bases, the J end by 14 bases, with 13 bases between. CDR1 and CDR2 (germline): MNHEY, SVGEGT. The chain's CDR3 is CASSYSMSGPFF. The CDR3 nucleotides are TGTGCCAGCAGTTACTCGATGTCGGGACCCTTCTTT.

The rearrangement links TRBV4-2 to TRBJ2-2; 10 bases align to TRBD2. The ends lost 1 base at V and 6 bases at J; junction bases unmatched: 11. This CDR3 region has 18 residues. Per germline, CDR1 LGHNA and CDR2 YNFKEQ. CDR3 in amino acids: CASSQASGGPLGAGELFF. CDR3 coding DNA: TGTGCCAGCAGCCAAGCTAGCGGGGGCCCACTAGGTGCCGGGGAGCTGTTTTTT.

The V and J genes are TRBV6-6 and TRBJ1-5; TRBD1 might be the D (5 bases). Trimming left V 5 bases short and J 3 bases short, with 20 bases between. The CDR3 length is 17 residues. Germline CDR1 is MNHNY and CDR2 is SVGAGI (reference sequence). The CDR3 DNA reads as TGTGCCAGCAGTCCCCGGGACCTCCTAGGGGTCAATCAGCCCCAGCATTTT. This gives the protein CASSPRDLLGVNQPQHF.